The source of this T cell receptor (beta chain) is a study of T cell repertoires in cytomegalovirus infection. Study background: Public TCR beta signature analysis indicated the presence of both CMV infection and matching HLA type. Findings of the study overall: Dominating the ex vivo response were HLA-C-restricted CMV-specific TCR beta clonotypes. The cumulative frequency of public TCR beta families identified carriers of CMV plus the relevant HLA.

From the reads, TCRdb called clonotypes with MiXCR, one entry per CDR3 protein. The table lists about 130,000 distinct CDR3 sequences, 20% to 30% of them singletons. The CDR3 has 14 amino acids. V dropped 6 bases and J dropped 5 bases, with 16 bases sitting between them. In germline, CDR1 is MNHNS, CDR2 SASEGT. Points on this clonotype: Its antigen is as yet unknown.

J is TRBJ1-1 and V is TRBV6-1, with TRBD1 as a possible D gene (5 bases). The clonotype was recovered from a human donor in good health (CMV status not recorded). Some clones in this sample may be carry-over from other donors' samples. The specimen sequenced was PBMCs, sequenced either directly or after in vitro stimulation (not recorded which). The CDR3 coding sequence is TGTGCCAGCAGCCCCCCCGGGGCCTGGACTGAAGCTTTCTTT. This codes for CASSPPGAWTEAFF.